The clone carrying this T cell receptor (beta chain) was seen at least ten times. The sample is drawn from a study of identical twins. MiXCR, applied by TCRdb to the 5' RACE reads, yields one record per CDR3 protein. The data show about 470,000 distinct CDR3 sequences, with approximately 24% seen just once and just under 3% held by the top ten. After removal of 0 bases from V and 0 bases from J, the junction contained 3 bases not matched to a gene. CDR3 length: 16 residues. Germline-derived CDR1 and CDR2 are SGHDT and YYEEEE. This sample was also put to use in a study of T cells expressing NK-cell markers. That source adds: In about six donors, dominant NKG2C+ clonotypes were about 1.0-7.0% of CD8+ T cells.

The source material was CD4+ T cells sorted from blood. This sequence was found in a young woman in good health. J is TRBJ2-1 and V is TRBV5-6; TRBD2 matches at 7 bases. In DNA form, the CDR3 reads TGTGCCAGCAGCTTGGCAGGCGGGAGCTCCTACAATGAGCAGTTCTTC. Its translation: CASSLAGGSSYNEQFF.